These 20 T cell receptor beta chains share one sample of origin, sequenced in a study of cytotoxic CD8 clonotypes in ibrutinib-treated CLL (dated by TCRdb to 2020 to 2023). Library preparation used the immunoSEQ multiplex PCR assay. TCRdb provides this immuneACCESS table in a form limited to in-frame rearrangements. Some clones are lacking; in checked studies, under half of them reflect an unresolved V gene, and why the rest are absent is not known. Within this sample are about 120,000 clones, with 58% of them counted one time only. 37% of the sample is in the top ten clones. Per the publication, the time point label means: around 25 months on ibrutinib. Sequenced material: PBMCs, taken after 24 months of ibrutinib treatment. Every receptor here comes from a human donor with chronic lymphocytic leukemia.

The chain is built from TRBV7-7 and TRBJ2-5; possibly TRBD2 for D (5 bases). Germline assignment: CDR1 SSHAT and CDR2 FNYEAQ (reference sequence). V was shortened by 6 bases and J by 0 bases, with 14 bases between the two germline ends. The CDR3 totals 15 residues. The CDR3 here is CASSTTLAYQETQYF. DNA of the CDR3: TGTGCCAGCAGTACCACTTTAGCGTACCAAGAGACCCAGTACTTC.

In its sample, this clone was seen once. The rearrangement links TRBV7-9 to TRBJ1-3; D unclear. This CDR3 comprises 15 residues. V was cut by 4 bases and J by 4 bases, with 14 bases left in between. CDR1 and CDR2 from the germline V gene are SEHNR and FQNEAQ (reference sequence). CDR3 sequence: CASSSTAREGNTIYF. CDR3 DNA sequence: TGTGCCAGCAGCTCCACGGCGAGGGAGGGAAACACCATATATTTT.

The J gene is TRBJ2-6, the V gene TRBV2, with D possibly matching TRBD2 (6 bases). In germline, CDR1 is SNHLY, CDR2 FYNNEI. This CDR3 contains 16 residues. V lost 7 bases and J lost 0, with 13 bases in between. CDR3 protein: CASTGVTFSGANVLTF. The DNA for the CDR3 is TGTGCCAGCACGGGGGTGACTTTCTCTGGGGCCAACGTCCTGACTTTC. Full variable domain (remainder filled in from reference TRBV2 and TRBJ2-6): EPEVTQTPSHQVTQMGQEVILRCVPISNHLYFYWYRQILGQKVEFLVSFYNNEISEKSEIFDDQFSVERPDGSNFTLKIRSTKLEDSAMYFCASTGVTFSGANVLTFGAGSRLTVL.

The V and J genes are TRBV9 and TRBJ2-7; 7 bases line up with TRBD2. The V segment lost 0 bases and the J segment 5 bases; nucleotides outside the gene matches: 8. CDR1 is SGDLS and CDR2 is YYNGEE in the germline V gene. CDR3 size: 15 residues. In DNA form, the CDR3 reads TGTGCCAGCAGCGTAGGCTCGCGGGGGATAGACGAGCAGTACTTC. This gives the protein CASSVGSRGIDEQYF.

The chain carries TRBV6-5 and TRBJ1-1, with a possible D match to TRBD1 (6 bases). V lost 6 bases to trimming and J lost 5 bases, with 13 bases between them. Per the germline V gene, CDR1 is MNHEY and CDR2 is SVGAGI. CDR3 length: 13 residues. CDR3 sequence: CASRKTGRTEAFF. DNA for the CDR3: TGTGCCAGCAGGAAGACAGGTCGAACTGAAGCTTTCTTT.

The chain combines TRBV19 with TRBJ2-4, with a tentative D call TRBD1 (6 bases). CDR3 length: 14 amino acids. The ends were cut back, 7 bases at V and 0 bases at J, with 10 bases in the middle. Germline values: CDR1 LNHDA, CDR2 SQIVND (reference sequence). The CDR3 reads CASTGTLAKNIQYF. CDR3 DNA: TGTGCCAGTACGGGGACACTAGCCAAAAACATTCAGTACTTC.

The chain uses TRBV18 and TRBJ1-1; no reliable D call. V was cut by 4 bases and J by 4 bases, with 10 bases left in between. Germline V CDR1 and CDR2: KGHSH, LQKENI. This CDR3 comprises 13 residues. The CDR3 loop is CASSQILGTEAFF. The DNA of the CDR3 is TGTGCCAGCTCACAAATTCTTGGCACTGAAGCTTTCTTT. Filled out from reference TRBV18 and TRBJ1-1, the complete variable domain reads NAGVMQNPRHLVRRRGQEARLRCSPMKGHSHVYWYRQLPEEGLKFMVYLQKENIIDESGMPKERFSAEFPKEGPSILRIQQVVRGDSAAYFCASSQILGTEAFFGQGTRLTVV.

This clone occurred a few times. The chain uses TRBV30 and TRBJ1-4; no firm D call. Trimming took off 2 bases at V and 6 bases at J, with 10 bases between the two ends. CDR1 is GTSNPN, CDR2 SVGIG, per germline (reference sequence). The CDR3 consists of 13 residues. The CDR3 DNA reads TGTGCCTGGAGTAATGGTCGATATGAAAAACTGTTTTTT. Translating it yields CAWSNGRYEKLFF.

This chain's CDR3 is CSVGGSGETQYF. In nucleotides, the CDR3 is TGCAGCGTTGGGGGTAGCGGGGAGACCCAGTACTTC. V and J are TRBV29-1 and TRBJ2-5; 7 bases are shared with TRBD2. The CDR3 runs 12 residues. The V gene end was trimmed by 4 bases and the J gene end by 5 bases; junction bases not matched to a gene: 4. Looked up from germline, CDR1 is SQVTM and CDR2 is ANQGSEA.

The gene calls are TRBV23-1 and TRBJ2-7; D unclear. TRBV23-1 is designated an ORF whose function remains uncertain. This CDR3 spans 18 amino acids. Trimming removed 0 bases at V and 6 bases at J, with 24 bases between. The CDR3 coding sequence is TGCGCCAGCAGTCAATCTCCCGGAATCCGGGCTAAGGGTAGCGAGCAGTACTTC. Its translation is CASSQSPGIRAKGSEQYF.

This clone was detected a few times. The junction shows a germline mismatch at one end, possibly a read error. This chain connects TRBV2 to TRBJ2-4; tentative D call: TRBD2 (6 bases). The CDR3 spans 11 residues. Germline CDR1 is SNHLY and CDR2 is FYNNEI. The CDR3 DNA reads as TGTGCCAGCAGTGAGAGTGGAGGGACGAACTTC. Its translation is CASSESGGTNF.

This chain connects TRBV21-1 to TRBJ1-4; the D call TRBD1 from the table was never checked on the DNA. TRBV21-1 is noted as a pseudogene. This CDR3 is 15 amino acids long. This chain's CDR3 is CASSKPPDREEKLFF. The CDR3 bases are TGTGCCAGCAGCAAACCCCCCGACAGGGAGGAAAAACTGTTTTTT.

This clone was seen a handful of times. The V gene is TRBV6-6, the J gene TRBJ2-7; D is perhaps TRBD2 (5 bases). This CDR3 contains 15 residues. Trimming removed 4 bases from V and 3 bases from J, with 16 bases in between. Germline CDR1 and CDR2: MNHNY and SVGAGI (reference sequence). The CDR3 reads CASSSPEVEHYEQYF. DNA of the CDR3: TGTGCCAGCAGTTCTCCGGAGGTGGAACACTACGAGCAGTACTTC.

CDR3 region: CASSSAGGNQETQYF. Here the CDR3 DNA reads TGTGCCAGCAGTTCGGCAGGGGGGAACCAAGAGACCCAGTACTTC. The V and J genes are TRBV27 and TRBJ2-5; maybe TRBD1 (7 bases). Trimming removed 4 bases from V and 0 bases from J, with 12 bases in between. The CDR3 length is 15 residues. Germline V gives CDR1 MNHEY, CDR2 SMNVEV (reference sequence).

The chain couples TRBV7-9 to TRBJ1-5; 8 bases fit TRBD1. Losses at the gene ends were 5 bases for V and 2 bases for J; bases not matched to a gene: 2. The CDR3 spans 14 residues. From germline, CDR1 is SEHNR and CDR2 FQNEAQ (reference sequence). CDR3 region: CASSPGGRNQPQHF. In DNA, the CDR3 is TGTGCCAGCAGCCCAGGGGGCCGCAATCAGCCCCAGCATTTT.

The rearrangement uses TRBV7-9 and TRBJ2-1, with a possible D match to TRBD2 (5 bases). V was pared by 1 base and J by 5 bases, with 12 bases between. Germline V gene lookup returns CDR1 SEHNR and CDR2 FQNEAQ (reference sequence). This CDR3 has 15 amino acids. The CDR3 DNA reads TGTGCCAGCAGCTTAGTCGGGGTAGTAGACAATGAGCAGTTCTTC. It is translated as CASSLVGVVDNEQFF.

This clone showed up just a few times. This chain links TRBV19 with TRBJ1-2, with D possibly TRBD1 on 6 matching bases. The ends were cut back, 6 bases at V and 8 bases at J, with 16 bases in the middle. The CDR3 runs to 13 residues. The germline gives CDR1 LNHDA, CDR2 SQIVND (reference sequence). CDR3 residues: CASSRDGTGGYTF. CDR3 DNA: TGTGCCAGTAGCCGGGACGGCACAGGGGGCTACACCTTC. The complete variable domain, with remaining parts taken from reference TRBV19 and TRBJ1-2, reads DGGITQSPKYLFRKEGQNVTLSCEQNLNHDAMYWYRQDPGQGLRLIYYSQIVNDFQKGDIAEGYSVSREKKESFPLTVTSAQKNPTAFYLCASSRDGTGGYTFGSGTRLTVV.

The rearrangement joins TRBV2 to TRBJ2-1; 9 bases match TRBD1. The V gene's germline CDR1 is SNHLY and CDR2 FYNNEI. CDR3 length equals 15 residues. V lost 4 bases and J lost 9; bases outside the gene matches: 10. This CDR3 is CASSAGTGRKVEQFF. CDR3 coding DNA: TGTGCCAGCAGTGCCGGGACAGGGCGAAAAGTTGAGCAGTTCTTC.

The chain has TRBV6-1 and TRBJ1-3; D gene unclear. The CDR3 length is 15 residues. Trimming removed 11 bases from V and 0 bases from J, with 17 bases in between. Germline CDR1 reads MNHNS; CDR2 reads SASEGT. CDR3 nucleotides: TGTGCCGTATCACGCGGAACCTACTCTGGAAACACCATATATTTT. Its translation: CAVSRGTYSGNTIYF.

The count of this clone is one. This CDR3 is CASSQDGYEAGTLYEQYF. The CDR3 bases are TGTGCCAGCAGCCAAGATGGGTATGAGGCAGGGACACTCTACGAGCAGTACTTC. The chain employs TRBV14 and TRBJ2-7, with D possibly being TRBD1 (6 bases). Trimming stripped 0 bases from V and 3 bases from J, with 21 bases between. Germline loops: CDR1 SGHDN, CDR2 FVKESK. This CDR3 region has 18 residues.